The 11 T cell receptor beta chains below were found in one sample sequenced in a study of T cell repertoires in cytomegalovirus infection. One entry per CDR3 protein results from TCRdb running MiXCR on the reads. The table shows over 200,000 distinct CDR3 sequences, with roughly 15% occurring only once. What was sequenced was PBMCs. Source of these receptors: a human donor in good health (CMV status not recorded). Some clones in this sample may be carry-over from other donors' samples.

CDR3 DNA: TGTGCCAGCAGCTCACCGGGACAGGGGCCTCATGGCTACACCTTC. Its protein is CASSSPGQGPHGYTF. The V call is TRBV5-4, the J call TRBJ1-2, with 10 bases matching TRBD1. Germline CDR1 reads SGHNT; CDR2 reads YYREEE (reference sequence). V dropped 3 bases and J dropped 6; count of bases not matched to a gene: 8. This CDR3 is 15 amino acids long.

This clonotype was counted many times. The gene calls are TRBV7-9 and TRBJ1-2; no firm D call. Germline lookup yields CDR1 SEHNR and CDR2 FQNEAQ (reference sequence). This CDR3 spans 12 amino acids. Trimming cost V 2 bases and J 6 bases, with 7 bases left between them. This CDR3 is CASSLKGHGYTF. As DNA, the CDR3 is TGTGCCAGCAGCTTAAAAGGGCATGGCTACACCTTC.

This clonotype turned up a few times. The J gene is TRBJ1-2, the V gene TRBV20-1, with 7 bases matching TRBD1. The CDR3 length is 14 residues. Unmatched junction bases numbered 7, after V lost 0 bases and J lost 6 bases. CDR1 is DFQATT, CDR2 SNEGSKA, per germline (reference sequence). This chain's CDR3 is CSARETSGGDGYTF. CDR3 nucleotide sequence: TGCAGTGCTAGAGAGACCTCAGGGGGGGATGGCTACACCTTC.

This clonotype showed up many times. V and J are TRBV7-2 and TRBJ2-7; 14 bases agree with TRBD2. Trimming at V came to 1 base and at J to 4 bases, leaving 6 bases not matched to a gene. The CDR3 extends over 17 amino acids. CDR1 SGHTA and CDR2 FQGNSA come from the germline V gene. The CDR3 loop is CASSLVGTSGSPYEQYF. CDR3 sequence (DNA): TGTGCCAGCAGCTTAGTCGGGACTAGCGGGAGCCCATACGAGCAGTACTTC.

This clonotype was counted at least ten times. This chain links TRBV10-3 with TRBJ1-1; perhaps TRBD1 as D (5 bases). The V gene's germline CDR1 is ENHRY and CDR2 SYGVKD. Trimming pared 4 bases from V and 3 bases from J, leaving 24 bases between. The CDR3 length is 18 residues. CDR3 DNA sequence: TGTGCCATCAGTGCACGAGAGGTGGACCGGGGGGAGGACACTGAAGCTTTCTTT. Protein product: CAISAREVDRGEDTEAFF.

The chain is built from TRBV20-1 and TRBJ1-2, with D unresolved. The V gene lost 4 bases and the J gene lost 7 bases, with 7 bases spanning the gap. This CDR3 spans 10 amino acids. CDR1 and CDR2 from the germline V gene are DFQATT and SNEGSKA (reference sequence). The CDR3 nucleotides read TGCAGTGCTACCCACGCTGGCTACACCTTC. It translates to CSATHAGYTF.

The chain couples TRBV7-9 to TRBJ1-2; 12 bases are a match to TRBD1. The germline V gene encodes CDR1 SEHNR and CDR2 FQNEAQ (reference sequence). Unmatched junction bases numbered 9, after V lost 5 bases and J lost 5 bases. This CDR3 is built from 16 residues. Here the CDR3 DNA reads TGTGCCAGCAGCCCCTCCCGGGACAGGGGGCTTTATGGCTACACCTTC. Its protein is CASSPSRDRGLYGYTF. Using reference TRBV7-9 and TRBJ1-2 for the parts outside the CDR3, the full variable domain is DTGVSQNPRHKITKRGQNVTFRCDPISEHNRLYWYRQTLGQGPEFLTYFQNEAQLEKSRLLSDRFSAERPKGSFSTLEIQRTEQGDSAMYLCASSPSRDRGLYGYTFGSGTRLTVV.

The chain is built from TRBV6-2 or TRBV6-3 and TRBJ1-5; D gene unclear. The V and J ends lost 5 bases and 6 bases respectively, with 11 bases between them. The germline CDR1 and CDR2 sequences are MNHEY and SVGEGT. The CDR3 length is 13 residues. The CDR3 sequence is CASSTEGFQPQHF. Written as DNA, the CDR3 is TGTGCCAGCAGTACTGAGGGATTTCAGCCCCAGCATTTT.

The J gene is TRBJ1-1, the V gene TRBV2, with 7 nucleotides matching TRBD1. The CDR3 is made up of 15 amino acids. V lost 4 bases, J lost 0 bases, and 5 bases stayed unmatched. The germline V gene encodes CDR1 SNHLY and CDR2 FYNNEI. The CDR3 here is CASSGAGTVNTEAFF. CDR3 bases: TGTGCCAGCAGTGGAGCCGGGACAGTGAACACTGAAGCTTTCTTT.

The table lists this clonotype with a few counts. This chain uses TRBV9 with TRBJ1-2, with D unresolved. CDR3 size: 13 residues. Trimming took 0 bases from V and 1 from J, leaving 4 bases between them. CDR1 is SGDLS and CDR2 is YYNGEE in the germline V gene. CDR3 amino acids: CASSVGVNYGYTF. The CDR3 nucleotides are TGTGCCAGCAGCGTAGGTGTTAACTATGGCTACACCTTC.

There are many counts of this clonotype. The J gene is TRBJ2-5, the V gene TRBV19; D gene uncertain. Between the trimmed V and J ends, which lost 5 bases and 0 bases, there was a span of 16 bases. CDR3 length equals 16 residues. CDR1 is LNHDA, CDR2 SQIVND, per germline (reference sequence). CDR3 in amino acids: CASSEGPIFYQETQYF. CDR3 DNA sequence: TGTGCCAGTAGTGAAGGGCCTATTTTTTACCAAGAGACCCAGTACTTC. The full variable domain, completed using reference TRBV19 and TRBJ2-5, is DGGITQSPKYLFRKEGQNVTLSCEQNLNHDAMYWYRQDPGQGLRLIYYSQIVNDFQKGDIAEGYSVSREKKESFPLTVTSAQKNPTAFYLCASSEGPIFYQETQYFGPGTRLLVL.